These 8 T cell receptor beta chains were sequenced from one sample in a study of T cells after yellow fever vaccination. TCRdb used MiXCR to reprocess the 5' RACE reads, holding one entry per CDR3 protein. The data show fewer than 650,000 distinct CDR3 sequences, around a fifth seen once. Here the sequenced sample was PBMCs, taken roughly 23 days after the first yellow fever vaccination. These receptors were obtained from a man between 18 and 35 years old who received the YFV17D yellow fever vaccine.

This clonotype has at least ten counts. The chain links TRBV6-1 to TRBJ2-2, with TRBD1 as a possible D gene (7 bases). Deletions cut 8 bases from V and 1 base from J, with 11 bases between. Germline CDR1 MNHNS, CDR2 SASEGT. The CDR3 is made up of 14 amino acids. The CDR3 reads CASRGTVNTGELFF. CDR3 sequence (DNA): TGTGCCAGCCGGGGGACAGTGAACACCGGGGAGCTGTTTTTT.

This sequence joins TRBV6-2 or TRBV6-3 and TRBJ2-5; 7 nucleotides line up with TRBD1. V shed 6 bases and J 4 bases; nucleotides not matched to a gene: 8. The CDR3 contains 14 residues. CDR1 and CDR2 (germline): MNHEY, SVGEGT. The CDR3: CASRRTGARETQYF. For the CDR3, the DNA is TGTGCCAGCAGACGCACAGGGGCTCGAGAGACCCAGTACTTC.

The chain links TRBV20-1 to TRBJ1-2; D unclear. The length of the CDR3 is 12 residues. V shed 0 bases and J shed 8 bases, with 10 bases lying between them. The V gene's germline CDR1 is DFQATT and CDR2 SNEGSKA (reference sequence). The CDR3 spells CSARDLSLGYTF. CDR3 DNA: TGCAGTGCTAGAGATCTGTCCTTAGGCTACACCTTC.

This clonotype was detected a few times. The rearrangement uses TRBV28 and TRBJ2-2; D perhaps matches TRBD2 (5 bases). Germline CDR1 MDHEN, CDR2 SYDVKM. This CDR3 comprises 16 residues. The V end was cut by 5 bases, the J end by 6 bases, with 19 bases between. The CDR3, as DNA: TGTGCCAGCAGTCCCGGGGTAGCTCATTTAGCCGGGGAGCTGTTTTTT. It codes for CASSPGVAHLAGELFF.

The chain carries TRBV28 and TRBJ2-6; D call uncertain. Germline assignment: CDR1 MDHEN and CDR2 SYDVKM. Trimming took 6 bases from V and 0 from J, leaving 12 bases between them. This CDR3 is 16 amino acids long. The CDR3 DNA reads TGTGCCAGCAGCCGAATACTTAGCTCTGGGGCCAACGTCCTGACTTTC. It codes for CASSRILSSGANVLTF.

The V gene is TRBV24-1, the J gene TRBJ2-1; TRBD1 matches 8 bases. The CDR3 length is 12 residues. The V gene's germline CDR1 is KGHDR and CDR2 SFDVKD. Trimming took 4 bases from V and 11 from J; bases not matched to a gene: 3. CDR3 in amino acids: CATSEWTGKQFF. CDR3 DNA: TGTGCCACCAGTGAGTGGACAGGGAAGCAGTTCTTC.

CDR3 DNA: TGTGCCAGCAGCTTAGACGTGGCAGTCCCCAATGAGCAGTTCTTC. Protein product: CASSLDVAVPNEQFF. The J gene is TRBJ2-1, the V gene TRBV7-2; D remains ambiguous. CDR1 SGHTA and CDR2 FQGNSA come from the germline V gene. CDR3 length: 15 amino acids. Trimming removed 1 base at V and 6 bases at J, with 13 bases between.

The gene calls are TRBV20-1 and TRBJ1-2; D gene unclear. From germline, CDR1 is DFQATT and CDR2 SNEGSKA (reference sequence). CDR3 size: 13 residues. Trimming removed 1 base from V and 8 bases from J, with 14 bases in between. DNA for the CDR3: TGCAGTGCTAGAGCGACGGACTCCTGGGGCTACACCTTC. It yields the protein CSARATDSWGYTF.